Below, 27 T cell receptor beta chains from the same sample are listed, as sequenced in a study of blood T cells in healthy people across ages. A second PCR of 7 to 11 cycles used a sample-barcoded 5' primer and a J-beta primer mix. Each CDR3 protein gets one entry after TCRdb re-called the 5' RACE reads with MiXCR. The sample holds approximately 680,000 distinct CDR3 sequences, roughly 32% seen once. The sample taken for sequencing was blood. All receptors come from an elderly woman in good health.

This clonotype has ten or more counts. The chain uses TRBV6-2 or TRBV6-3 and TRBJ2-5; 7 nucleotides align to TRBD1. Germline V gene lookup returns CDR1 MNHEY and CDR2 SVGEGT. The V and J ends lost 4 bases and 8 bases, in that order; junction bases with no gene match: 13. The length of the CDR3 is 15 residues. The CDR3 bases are TGTGCCAGCAGTTCCCTTTGGGACAGCTCCACAACCCAGTACTTC. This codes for CASSSLWDSSTTQYF.

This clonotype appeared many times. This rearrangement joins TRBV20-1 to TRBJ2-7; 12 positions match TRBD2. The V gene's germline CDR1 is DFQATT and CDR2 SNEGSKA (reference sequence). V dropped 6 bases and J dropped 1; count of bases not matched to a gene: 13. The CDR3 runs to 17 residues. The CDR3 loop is CSARSLAGGRRSYEQYF. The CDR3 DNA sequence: TGCAGTGCCAGGAGCCTAGCGGGGGGGAGGAGGTCCTACGAGCAGTACTTC.

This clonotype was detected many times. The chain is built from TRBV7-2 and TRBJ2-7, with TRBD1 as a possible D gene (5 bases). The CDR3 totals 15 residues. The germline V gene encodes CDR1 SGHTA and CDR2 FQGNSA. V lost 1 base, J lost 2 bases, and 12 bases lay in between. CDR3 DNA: TGTGCCAGCAGCTTAGTTGCAGGGCCCCCCTACGAGCAGTACTTC. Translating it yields CASSLVAGPPYEQYF.

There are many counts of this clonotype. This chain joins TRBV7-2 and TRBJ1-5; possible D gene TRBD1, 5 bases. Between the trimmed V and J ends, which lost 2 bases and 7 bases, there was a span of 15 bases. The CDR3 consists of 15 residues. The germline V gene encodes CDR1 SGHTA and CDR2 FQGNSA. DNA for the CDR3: TGTGCCAGCAGCTTAAGGTGGGGGGGTGGGCAGCCCCAGCATTTT. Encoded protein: CASSLRWGGGQPQHF.

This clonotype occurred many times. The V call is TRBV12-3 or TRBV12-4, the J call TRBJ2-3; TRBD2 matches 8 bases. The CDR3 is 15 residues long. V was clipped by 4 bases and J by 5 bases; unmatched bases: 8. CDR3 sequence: CASSSRGVPGDTQYF. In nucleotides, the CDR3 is TGTGCCAGCAGTTCGCGGGGGGTCCCCGGAGATACGCAGTATTTT.

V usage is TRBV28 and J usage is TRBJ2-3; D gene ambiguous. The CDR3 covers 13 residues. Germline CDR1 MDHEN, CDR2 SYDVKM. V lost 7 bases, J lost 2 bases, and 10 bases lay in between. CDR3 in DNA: TGTGCCAGCACCCTCTTGATCACAGATACGCAGTATTTT. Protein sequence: CASTLLITDTQYF.

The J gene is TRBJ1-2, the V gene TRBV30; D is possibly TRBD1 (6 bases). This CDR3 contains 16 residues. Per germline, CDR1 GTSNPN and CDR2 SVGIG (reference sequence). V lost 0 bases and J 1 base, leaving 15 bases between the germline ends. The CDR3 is CAWSVRGTGNNYGYTF. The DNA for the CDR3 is TGTGCCTGGAGTGTACGAGGAACAGGGAATAACTATGGCTACACCTTC. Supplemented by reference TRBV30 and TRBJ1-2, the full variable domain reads SQTIHQWPATLVQPVGSPLSLECTVEGTSNPNLYWYRQAAGRGLQLLFYSVGIGQISSEVPQNLSASRPQDRQFILSSKKLLLSDSGFYLCAWSVRGTGNNYGYTFGSGTRLTVV.

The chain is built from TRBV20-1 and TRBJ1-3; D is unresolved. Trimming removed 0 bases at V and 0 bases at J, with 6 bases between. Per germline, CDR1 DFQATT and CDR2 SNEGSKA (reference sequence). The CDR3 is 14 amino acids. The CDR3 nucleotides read TGCAGTGCTAGAGATAGCACCTCTGGAAACACCATATATTTT. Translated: CSARDSTSGNTIYF.

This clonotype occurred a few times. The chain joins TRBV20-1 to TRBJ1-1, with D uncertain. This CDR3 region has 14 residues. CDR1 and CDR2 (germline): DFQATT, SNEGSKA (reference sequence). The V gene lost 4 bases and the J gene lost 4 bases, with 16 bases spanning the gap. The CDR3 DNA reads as TGCAGTGCTACTAGAGGAGGGATTGCCACTGAAGCTTTCTTT. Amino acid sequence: CSATRGGIATEAFF.

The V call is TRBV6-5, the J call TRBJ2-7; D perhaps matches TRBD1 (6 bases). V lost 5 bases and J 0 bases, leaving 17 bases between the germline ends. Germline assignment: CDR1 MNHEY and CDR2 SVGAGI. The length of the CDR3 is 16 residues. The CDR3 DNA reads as TGTGCCAGCAGTCCCGACAGGACCTCTCTCTCCTACGAGCAGTACTTC. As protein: CASSPDRTSLSYEQYF.

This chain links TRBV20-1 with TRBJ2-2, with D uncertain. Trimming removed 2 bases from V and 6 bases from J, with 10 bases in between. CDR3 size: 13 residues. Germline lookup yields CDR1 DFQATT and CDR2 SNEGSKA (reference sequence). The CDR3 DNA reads TGCAGTGCTAGAAAGGGTCGGGCCGGGGAGCTGTTTTTT. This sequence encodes CSARKGRAGELFF.

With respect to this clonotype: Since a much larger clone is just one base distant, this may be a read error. CDR3 in amino acids: CAGRTTGTSGGTYNEQFF. The CDR3 DNA follows: TGTGCCGGCAGAACGACCGGGACTAGCGGGGGGACATACAATGAGCAGTTCTTC. The chain joins TRBV2 to TRBJ2-1, with 15 bases lining up with TRBD2. Looked up from germline, CDR1 is SNHLY and CDR2 is FYNNEI. The CDR3 loop spans 18 amino acids.

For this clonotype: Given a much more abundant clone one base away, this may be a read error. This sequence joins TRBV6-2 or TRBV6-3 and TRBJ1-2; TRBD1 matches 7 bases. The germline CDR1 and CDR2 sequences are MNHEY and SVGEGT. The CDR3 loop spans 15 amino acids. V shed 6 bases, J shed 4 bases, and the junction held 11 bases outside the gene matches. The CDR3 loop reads CASRAGQADAYGYTF. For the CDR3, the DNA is TGTGCCAGCAGAGCCGGACAGGCAGATGCCTATGGCTACACCTTC.

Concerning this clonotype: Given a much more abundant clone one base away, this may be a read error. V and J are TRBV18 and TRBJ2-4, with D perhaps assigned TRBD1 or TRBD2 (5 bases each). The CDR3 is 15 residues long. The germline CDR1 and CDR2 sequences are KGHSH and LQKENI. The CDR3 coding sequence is TGTGCCGGCTCCCAAATCCGGGACGTTTATAGAGAGCAGTACTTC. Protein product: CAGSQIRDVYREQYF.

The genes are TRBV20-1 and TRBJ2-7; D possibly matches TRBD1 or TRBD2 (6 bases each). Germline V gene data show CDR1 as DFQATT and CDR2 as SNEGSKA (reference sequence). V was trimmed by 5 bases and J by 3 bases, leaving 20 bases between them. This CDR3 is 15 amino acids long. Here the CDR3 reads CSAAGHGGGNYEQYF. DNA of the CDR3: TGCAGTGCTGCCGGTCATGGAGGGGGGAACTACGAGCAGTACTTC.

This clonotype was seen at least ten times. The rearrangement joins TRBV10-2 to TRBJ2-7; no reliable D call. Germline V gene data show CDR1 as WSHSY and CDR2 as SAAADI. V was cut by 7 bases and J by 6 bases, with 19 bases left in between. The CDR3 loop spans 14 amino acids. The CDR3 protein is CASKPITGPGEQYF. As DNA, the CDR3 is TGCGCCAGCAAGCCAATCACTGGCCCGGGCGAGCAGTACTTC.

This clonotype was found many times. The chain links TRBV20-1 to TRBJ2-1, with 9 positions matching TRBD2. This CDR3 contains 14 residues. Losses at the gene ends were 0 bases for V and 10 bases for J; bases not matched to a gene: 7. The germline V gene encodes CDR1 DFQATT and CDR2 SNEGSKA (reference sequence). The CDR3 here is CSAREVAGAHEQFF. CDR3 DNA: TGCAGTGCTAGAGAAGTAGCGGGGGCCCACGAGCAGTTCTTC.

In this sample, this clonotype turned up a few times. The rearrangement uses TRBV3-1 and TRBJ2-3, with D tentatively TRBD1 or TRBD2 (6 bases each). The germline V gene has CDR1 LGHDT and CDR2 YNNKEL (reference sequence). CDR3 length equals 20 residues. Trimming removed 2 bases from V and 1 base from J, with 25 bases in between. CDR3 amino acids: CASSQRRGPLRLPGTDTQYF. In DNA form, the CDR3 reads TGTGCCAGCAGCCAACGCCGGGGGCCTCTCAGGCTGCCGGGCACAGATACGCAGTATTTT.

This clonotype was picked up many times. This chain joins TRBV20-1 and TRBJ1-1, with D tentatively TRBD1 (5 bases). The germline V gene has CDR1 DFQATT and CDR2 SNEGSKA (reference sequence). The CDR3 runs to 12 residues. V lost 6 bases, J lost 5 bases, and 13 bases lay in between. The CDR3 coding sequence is TGCAGTGCCATGGGACCTCAGACTGAAGCTTTCTTT. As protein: CSAMGPQTEAFF.

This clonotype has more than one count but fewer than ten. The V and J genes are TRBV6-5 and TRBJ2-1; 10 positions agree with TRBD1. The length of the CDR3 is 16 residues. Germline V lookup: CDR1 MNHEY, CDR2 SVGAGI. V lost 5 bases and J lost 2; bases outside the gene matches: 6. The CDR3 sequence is CASSPRTGGTYNEQFF. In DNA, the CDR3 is TGTGCCAGCAGTCCTAGGACAGGGGGAACCTACAATGAGCAGTTCTTC.

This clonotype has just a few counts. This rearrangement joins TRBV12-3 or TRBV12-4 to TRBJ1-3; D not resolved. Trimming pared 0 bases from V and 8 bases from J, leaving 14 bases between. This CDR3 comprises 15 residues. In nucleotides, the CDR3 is TGTGCCAGCAGTTTAGCCGTCAATGAATTGGACACCATATATTTT. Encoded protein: CASSLAVNELDTIYF.

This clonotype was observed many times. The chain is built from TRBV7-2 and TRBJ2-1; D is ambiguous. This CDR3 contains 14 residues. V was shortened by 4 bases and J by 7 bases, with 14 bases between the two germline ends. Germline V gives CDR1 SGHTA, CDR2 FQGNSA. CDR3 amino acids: CASSSGPAGNEQFF. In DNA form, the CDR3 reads TGTGCCAGCAGCTCCGGACCCGCCGGGAATGAGCAGTTCTTC.

The CDR3 reads CASRRLAGGNYEQYF. The CDR3 DNA reads TGTGCCAGCAGAAGACTAGCAGGGGGGAACTACGAGCAGTACTTC. J is TRBJ2-5 and V is TRBV7-2; D is tentatively TRBD1 or TRBD2 (7 bases each). The end of the DNA fits TRBJ2-7 better, so the J call may be wrong. CDR1 SGHTA and CDR2 FQGNSA come from the germline V gene. The CDR3 length is 15 residues.

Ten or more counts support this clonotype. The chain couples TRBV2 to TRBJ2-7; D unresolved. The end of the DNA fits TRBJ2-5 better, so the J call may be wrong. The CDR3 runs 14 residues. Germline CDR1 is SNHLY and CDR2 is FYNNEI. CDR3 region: CASSELVRVGTQYF. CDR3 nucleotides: TGTGCCAGCAGTGAACTAGTTCGGGTAGGGACCCAGTACTTC.

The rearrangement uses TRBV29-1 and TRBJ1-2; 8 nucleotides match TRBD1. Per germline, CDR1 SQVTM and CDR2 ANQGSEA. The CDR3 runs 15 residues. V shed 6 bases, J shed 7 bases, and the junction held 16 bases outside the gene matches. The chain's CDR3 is CSVLPDRAKGGGYTF. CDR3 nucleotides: TGCAGCGTACTACCGGACAGGGCAAAGGGTGGTGGCTACACCTTC.

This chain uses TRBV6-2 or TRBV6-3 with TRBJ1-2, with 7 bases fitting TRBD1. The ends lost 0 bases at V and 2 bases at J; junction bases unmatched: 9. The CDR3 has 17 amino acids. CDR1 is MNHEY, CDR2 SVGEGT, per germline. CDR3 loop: CASSYSYRQGGNYGYTF. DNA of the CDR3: TGTGCCAGCAGTTACTCCTACCGACAGGGTGGAAACTATGGCTACACCTTC.

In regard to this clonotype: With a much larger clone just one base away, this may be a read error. This CDR3 is CAWRGSGMHIQYF. CDR3 nucleotides: TGTGCCTGGAGAGGCTCAGGGATGCACATTCAGTACTTC. The chain has TRBV30 and TRBJ2-4; D is perhaps TRBD1 (5 bases). V gave up 3 bases and J gave up 8 bases, with 14 bases separating them. CDR1 GTSNPN and CDR2 SVGIG come from the germline V gene (reference sequence). The CDR3 runs to 13 residues.